This T cell receptor (beta chain) originates from a study of graft-versus-host responses after intestinal transplantation. The wider study: Recipients had transplants, and these were multivisceral, liver-intestinal, or isolated intestinal. The study gave all recipients anti-thymocyte globulin induction, then tacrolimus and steroids for two to three years. Overall study results and limits: Allografts of patients with graft-donor T cell macrochimerism showed high graft-versus-host to host-versus-graft clone ratios. Recipient marrow harbored GvH clones, some of which surfaced first in ileum or blood.

Produced via immunoSEQ multiplex PCR; TCRdb's table is partial and in-frame only. The sample includes tens of thousands of clones, roughly nine tenths seen only once; the top ten take roughly 2.5%. The CDR3 runs 17 residues. The V and J ends lost 1 base and 5 bases respectively, with 21 bases between them. CDR1 MGHRA and CDR2 YSYEKL come from the germline V gene. Comment on this clone: Its antigen is still unknown.

The sequenced sample was PBMCs, obtained approximately 320 days after intestinal transplant. The chain joins TRBV4-1 to TRBJ2-7; a possible D gene is TRBD2 (5 bases). The source of this sequence is a human patient who received an intestinal transplant, so some T cells may come from the graft donor. The CDR3 protein is CASSQVGSGRRLNEQYF. The DNA for the CDR3 is TGCGCCAGCAGCCAAGTAGGGAGCGGCCGGAGGCTGAACGAGCAGTACTTC.